Listed here are 23 T cell receptor beta chains from one sample, sequenced in a study of blood T cell repertoires in COVID-19. This table comes from immunoSEQ multiplex PCR, and its TCRdb copy is limited to in-frame clones, with some not included. The sample yields 30,000 to 40,000 clones, around 88% seen once. Material for sequencing was peripheral blood. The receptors were sampled from a human donor in a cohort sampled during active COVID-19.

In DNA, the CDR3 is TGTGCCAGCAGCGAGGTGTGGGGGGGAAAAGAGACCCAGTACTTC. It translates to CASSEVWGGKETQYF. V usage is TRBV7-9 and J usage is TRBJ2-5; 7 nucleotides match TRBD2. Germline CDR1 and CDR2: SEHNR and FQNEAQ (reference sequence). Trimming cost V 5 bases and J 3 bases; bases outside gene matches: 9. The CDR3 runs to 15 residues.

This rearrangement joins TRBV6-5 to TRBJ1-4; TRBD1 aligns across 9 bases. Germline V gene sequence: CDR1 MNHEY, CDR2 SVGAGI. The CDR3 is 16 amino acids. V was clipped by 2 bases and J by 4 bases; unmatched bases: 5. This CDR3 reads CASSYGTGWDNEKLFF. As DNA, the CDR3 is TGTGCCAGCAGTTACGGGACAGGGTGGGATAATGAAAAACTGTTTTTT.

The V and J genes are TRBV27 and TRBJ1-3; 7 bases map to TRBD1. This CDR3 is 16 amino acids long. Germline assignment: CDR1 MNHEY and CDR2 SMNVEV (reference sequence). J lost 0 bases, V lost 6 bases, and 8 bases had no gene match. The CDR3 loop is CASSHLGQTSGNTIYF. The CDR3, as DNA: TGTGCCAGCAGCCATCTGGGACAGACCTCTGGAAACACCATATATTTT.

The chain links TRBV7-8 to TRBJ1-5, with 8 bases that match TRBD1. The CDR3 is 17 residues long. Germline lookup yields CDR1 SGHVS and CDR2 FQNEAQ. Trimming cost V 0 bases and J 7 bases; bases outside gene matches: 11. CDR3 sequence: CASSLALGQGRGQPQHF. The CDR3 DNA sequence: TGTGCCAGCAGCTTAGCCCTAGGACAGGGCCGGGGGCAGCCCCAGCATTTT. Full variable domain (remainder filled in from reference TRBV7-8 and TRBJ1-5): GAGVSQSPRYKVAKRGQDVALRCDPISGHVSLFWYQQALGQGPEFLTYFQNEAQLDKSGLPSDRFFAERPEGSVSTLKIQRTQQEDSAVYLCASSLALGQGRGQPQHFGDGTRLSIL.

This clone appeared once. The chain joins TRBV7-2 to TRBJ1-3, with unresolved D. Germline CDR1 reads SGHTA; CDR2 reads FQGNSA. The CDR3 length is 16 residues. V was shortened by 1 base and J by 0 bases, with 10 bases between the two germline ends. CDR3 in amino acids: CASSLVPLSSGNTIYF. The CDR3 nucleotides are TGTGCCAGCAGCTTAGTACCGTTGAGCTCTGGAAACACCATATATTTT. The complete variable domain, with remaining parts taken from reference TRBV7-2 and TRBJ1-3, reads GAGVSQSPSNKVTEKGKDVELRCDPISGHTALYWYRQSLGQGLEFLIYFQGNSAPDKSGLPSDRFSAERTGGSVSTLTIQRTQQEDSAVYLCASSLVPLSSGNTIYFGEGSWLTVV.

J is TRBJ2-7 and V is TRBV7-2; perhaps TRBD2 as D (5 bases). V was shortened by 4 bases and J by 0 bases, with 10 bases between the two germline ends. This CDR3 contains 14 residues. The germline V gene encodes CDR1 SGHTA and CDR2 FQGNSA. In DNA, the CDR3 is TGTGCCAGCAGCTCGGACTTTGCCTCCTACGAGCAGTACTTC. Translating it yields CASSSDFASYEQYF.

This sequence joins TRBV7-7 and TRBJ1-5, with 9 nucleotides matching TRBD1. Looked up from germline, CDR1 is SSHAT and CDR2 is FNYEAQ (reference sequence). This CDR3 region has 15 residues. The ends lost 6 bases at V and 4 bases at J; junction bases unmatched: 7. Written as DNA, the CDR3 is TGTGCCAGCAGGGGGGGACAGGGAGGGAATCAGCCCCAGCATTTT. Residues: CASRGGQGGNQPQHF.

In DNA form, the CDR3 reads TGTGCCAGCATCCGCGGGGGTTCCTACGAGCAGTACTTC. It is translated as CASIRGGSYEQYF. The chain combines TRBV2 with TRBJ2-7, with 7 nucleotides matching TRBD2. V trimming: 7 bases; J trimming: 1 base; junction bases outside the gene matches: 4. Per germline, CDR1 SNHLY and CDR2 FYNNEI. The CDR3 is 13 amino acids.

This chain joins TRBV4-1 and TRBJ2-2; TRBD2 agrees at 9 bases. J gave up 5 bases and V 2 bases, and 15 bases lay outside the gene matches. This CDR3 is 19 amino acids long. Germline V gene lookup returns CDR1 MGHRA and CDR2 YSYEKL. CDR3 sequence reads: CASSQPYLSGGERTGELFF. The DNA of the CDR3 is TGCGCCAGCAGCCAACCTTACCTTAGCGGGGGAGAACGAACCGGGGAGCTGTTTTTT.

As concerns this clone: Mismatch with germline at one junction end may stem from a read error. The chain couples TRBV7-7 to TRBJ2-5; weak D call: TRBD1 (5 bases). The length of the CDR3 is 15 residues. Germline V lookup: CDR1 SSHAT, CDR2 FNYEAQ (reference sequence). This CDR3 is CASSLGRLGPETQYF. In DNA, the CDR3 is TGTGCTAGCAGCTTAGGTAGATTGGGGCCGGAGACCCAGTACTTC.

The chain recombines TRBV25-1 with TRBJ2-7; 8 bases fit TRBD1. The CDR3 is made up of 14 amino acids. V was clipped by 3 bases and J by 7 bases; unmatched bases: 8. Germline lookup yields CDR1 MGHDK and CDR2 SYGVNS. CDR3 DNA: TGTGCCAGCAGTGACAGGGGGCGATTAGGAGAGCAGTACTTC. Protein: CASSDRGRLGEQYF.

The V and J genes are TRBV7-8 and TRBJ1-5, with D possibly being TRBD1 (5 bases). Germline assignment: CDR1 SGHVS and CDR2 FQNEAQ. Trimming removed 1 base from V and 2 bases from J, with 6 bases in between. CDR3 length equals 14 residues. In DNA form, the CDR3 reads TGTGCCAGCAGCTTAGGGGGGGGCAATCAGCCCCAGCATTTT. This codes for CASSLGGGNQPQHF. Filled out from reference TRBV7-8 and TRBJ1-5, the complete variable domain reads GAGVSQSPRYKVAKRGQDVALRCDPISGHVSLFWYQQALGQGPEFLTYFQNEAQLDKSGLPSDRFFAERPEGSVSTLKIQRTQQEDSAVYLCASSLGGGNQPQHFGDGTRLSIL.

This chain connects TRBV6-5 to TRBJ1-3; D ambiguous. Trimming took off 6 bases at V and 6 bases at J, with 12 bases between the two ends. Germline CDR1 is MNHEY and CDR2 is SVGAGI. The CDR3 totals 13 residues. CDR3: CASRQTVINTIYF. DNA for the CDR3: TGTGCCAGCAGACAAACAGTGATAAACACCATATATTTT.

This clone was picked up one time. The chain employs TRBV5-1 and TRBJ2-7; a weak D match, TRBD1 (5 bases). The V and J ends lost 0 bases and 7 bases respectively, with 17 bases between them. The length of the CDR3 is 15 residues. CDR1 SGHRS and CDR2 YFSETQ come from the germline V gene. The CDR3 spells CASSLGGFGLDEQYF. The CDR3 DNA is TGCGCCAGCAGCTTGGGGGGCTTCGGCCTGGATGAGCAGTACTTC.

In this sample, this clone turned up a few times. The rearrangement joins TRBV3-1 (or the pseudogene TRBV3-2) to TRBJ2-1; D ambiguous. V was clipped by 4 bases and J by 4 bases, with 14 bases between them. The CDR3 is made up of 15 amino acids. Germline V gives CDR1 LGHDT, CDR2 YNNKEL (reference sequence). The CDR3 DNA reads as TGTGCCAGCAGCCCCGAGGCGGCCGTATACAATGAGCAGTTCTTC. Encoded protein: CASSPEAAVYNEQFF.

DNA of the CDR3: TGTGCCAGCAGCTACCCAGGGTATGAGCAGTTCTTC. It specifies CASSYPGYEQFF. This chain connects TRBV9 to TRBJ2-1, with D perhaps TRBD1 (5 bases). The CDR3 runs to 12 residues. Per germline, CDR1 SGDLS and CDR2 YYNGEE. The V gene lost 4 bases and the J gene lost 8 bases, with 10 bases spanning the gap.

The chain couples TRBV29-1 to TRBJ1-2, with 10 nucleotides matching TRBD1. Germline values: CDR1 SQVTM, CDR2 ANQGSEA. The CDR3 runs 13 residues. The V segment lost 5 bases and the J segment 4 bases; nucleotides outside the gene matches: 4. The CDR3: CSVKGQGIYGYTF. The CDR3 DNA is TGCAGCGTTAAGGGACAGGGGATCTATGGCTACACCTTC.

The J gene is TRBJ1-2, the V gene TRBV6-5; no definite D call. Germline V CDR1 and CDR2: MNHEY, SVGAGI. Trimming took off 4 bases at V and 6 bases at J, with 12 bases between the two ends. The CDR3 loop spans 13 amino acids. The CDR3 spells CASSLGPANGYTF. Here the CDR3 DNA reads TGTGCCAGCAGTTTGGGCCCAGCCAATGGCTACACCTTC.

The rearrangement joins TRBV5-5 to TRBJ2-1; TRBD2 is a possible D gene (6 bases). This CDR3 has 14 amino acids. Trimming shortened V by 5 bases and J by 8 bases, and 17 bases separated the two germline ends. Germline V gene data show CDR1 as SGHKS and CDR2 as YYEKEE (reference sequence). CDR3 sequence (DNA): TGTGCCAGCAGGTCGCCGGGACTCGGCTATGAGCAGTTCTTC. Its translation: CASRSPGLGYEQFF.

This chain connects TRBV6-1 to TRBJ1-5; perhaps TRBD1 as D (6 bases). V lost 1 base to trimming and J lost 9 bases, with 16 bases between them. The CDR3 covers 15 residues. Germline-derived CDR1 and CDR2 are MNHNS and SASEGT. The DNA for the CDR3 is TGTGCCAGCAGTGAAGGTCAGGGGCTCTCCTGGCCCCAGCATTTT. It specifies CASSEGQGLSWPQHF.

This chain links TRBV19 with TRBJ2-7, with 7 positions matching TRBD1. The CDR3 spans 13 residues. From germline, CDR1 is LNHDA and CDR2 SQIVND (reference sequence). Germline trimming cut 5 bases from V and 1 base from J; bases unmatched to any gene: 2. DNA for the CDR3: TGTGCCAGTAGTTTACAGGGGTCCTACGAGCAGTACTTC. It translates to CASSLQGSYEQYF.

J is TRBJ2-3 and V is TRBV9; D is unclear. The CDR3 runs to 11 residues. Looked up from germline, CDR1 is SGDLS and CDR2 is YYNGEE. V was shortened by 2 bases and J by 7 bases, with 5 bases between the two germline ends. CDR3 loop: CASSVGHTQYF. The DNA of the CDR3 is TGTGCCAGCAGCGTGGGCCATACGCAGTATTTT.

This chain's CDR3 is CASSYYRGEQYF. As DNA, the CDR3 is TGTGCCAGCAGCTATTACAGGGGCGAGCAGTACTTC. This sequence joins TRBV7-2 and TRBJ2-7, with 7 nucleotides matching TRBD1. Germline V gene data show CDR1 as SGHTA and CDR2 as FQGNSA. V was pared by 4 bases and J by 6 bases, with 3 bases of the junction left unmatched. This CDR3 has 12 residues.